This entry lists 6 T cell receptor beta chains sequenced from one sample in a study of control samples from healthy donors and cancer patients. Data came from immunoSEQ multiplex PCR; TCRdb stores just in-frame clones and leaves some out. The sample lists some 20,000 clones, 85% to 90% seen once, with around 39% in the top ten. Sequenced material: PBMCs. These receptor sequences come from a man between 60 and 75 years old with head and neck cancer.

In DNA, the CDR3 is TGCAGCGTTGAATGGACCGGGGAGCTGTTTTTT. As protein: CSVEWTGELFF. This rearrangement joins TRBV29-1 to TRBJ2-2; D gene ambiguous. CDR3 length: 11 residues. The V end was cut by 2 bases, the J end by 5 bases, with 3 bases between. Germline CDR1 SQVTM, CDR2 ANQGSEA.

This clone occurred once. In DNA, the CDR3 is TGTGCCAGCAGCCCGCTCTACGAGCAGTACTTC. Amino acid sequence: CASSPLYEQYF. This chain links TRBV6-5 with TRBJ2-7; D call uncertain. Trimming removed 6 bases from V and 3 bases from J, with 6 bases in between. The CDR3 extends over 11 amino acids. The germline V gene has CDR1 MNHEY and CDR2 SVGAGI.

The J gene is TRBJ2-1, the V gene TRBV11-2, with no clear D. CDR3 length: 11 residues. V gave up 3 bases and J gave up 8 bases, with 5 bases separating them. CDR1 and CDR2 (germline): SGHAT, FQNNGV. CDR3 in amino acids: CASSLEDEQFF. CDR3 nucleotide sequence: TGTGCCAGCAGCTTGGAAGATGAGCAGTTCTTC.

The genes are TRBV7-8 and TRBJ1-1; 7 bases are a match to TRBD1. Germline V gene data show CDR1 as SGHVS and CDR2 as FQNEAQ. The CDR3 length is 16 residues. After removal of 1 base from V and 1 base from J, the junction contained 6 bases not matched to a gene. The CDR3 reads CASSLGSGTANTEAFF. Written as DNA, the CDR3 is TGTGCCAGCAGCTTAGGAAGCGGGACAGCGAACACTGAAGCTTTCTTT. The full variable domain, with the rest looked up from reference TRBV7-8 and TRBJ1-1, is GAGVSQSPRYKVAKRGQDVALRCDPISGHVSLFWYQQALGQGPEFLTYFQNEAQLDKSGLPSDRFFAERPEGSVSTLKIQRTQQEDSAVYLCASSLGSGTANTEAFFGQGTRLTVV.

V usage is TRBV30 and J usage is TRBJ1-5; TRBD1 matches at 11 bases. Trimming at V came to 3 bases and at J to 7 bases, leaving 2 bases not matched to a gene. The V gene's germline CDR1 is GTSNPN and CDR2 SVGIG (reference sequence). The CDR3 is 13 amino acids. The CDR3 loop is CAWSWTGGQPQHF. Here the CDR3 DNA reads TGTGCCTGGAGCTGGACAGGGGGCCAGCCCCAGCATTTT.

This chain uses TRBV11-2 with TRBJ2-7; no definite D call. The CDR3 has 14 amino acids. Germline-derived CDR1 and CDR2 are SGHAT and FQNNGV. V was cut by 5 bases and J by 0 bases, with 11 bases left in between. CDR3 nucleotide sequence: TGTGCCAGCAGCCCTAGTTATGGCTCCTACGAGCAGTACTTC. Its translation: CASSPSYGSYEQYF.